The 29 T cell receptor beta chains below were found in one sample sequenced in a study of PD-L1 blockade in urothelial cancer. Clones were read by immunoSEQ multiplex PCR, and TCRdb kept only the in-frame ones, dropping some. The table lists 30,000 to 40,000 clones, around 83% of them singletons. The sample was PBMCs, taken around atezolizumab (anti-PD-L1) treatment. The source is a man between 60 and 75 years old with urothelial cancer.

V gene TRBV5-1 combines with J gene TRBJ2-2, with 8 bases aligning to TRBD1. The CDR3 is 17 residues long. V gave up 1 base and J gave up 3 bases; unmatched junction bases: 8. Germline CDR1 and CDR2: SGHRS and YFSETQ. The chain's CDR3 is CASSLSPQGGYTGELFF. The CDR3 coding sequence is TGCGCCAGCAGCTTGTCTCCACAGGGGGGTTACACCGGGGAGCTGTTTTTT.

V is TRBV5-1 and J is TRBJ2-1; D remains ambiguous. This CDR3 has 13 residues. The V gene's germline CDR1 is SGHRS and CDR2 YFSETQ. V lost 2 bases and J 10 bases, leaving 13 bases between the germline ends. This CDR3 reads CASSLNLLEEQFF. As DNA, the CDR3 is TGCGCCAGCAGCTTAAATCTCTTGGAGGAGCAGTTCTTC.

This clone was observed a handful of times. This rearrangement joins TRBV27 to TRBJ1-2; D is undetermined. Trimming removed 11 bases from V and 6 bases from J, with 13 bases in between. Germline V lookup: CDR1 MNHEY, CDR2 SMNVEV (reference sequence). The CDR3 is 11 residues long. The CDR3 bases are TGTGCCCGAGAGGGTTATAATGGCTACACCTTC. This translates into CAREGYNGYTF.

The chain has TRBV18 and TRBJ1-5, with 7 bases identical to TRBD1. The ends lost 3 bases at V and 4 bases at J; junction bases unmatched: 6. CDR3 length: 15 residues. Germline V gene data show CDR1 as KGHSH and CDR2 as LQKENI. This CDR3 is CASSPAGQVNQPQHF. The CDR3 DNA is TGTGCCAGCTCACCTGCAGGACAGGTAAATCAGCCCCAGCATTTT.

This clone has more than one count but fewer than ten. The rearrangement uses TRBV30 and TRBJ2-5; D gene unclear. Germline V CDR1 and CDR2: GTSNPN, SVGIG (reference sequence). This CDR3 is 12 amino acids long. V lost 0 bases, J lost 4 bases, and 6 bases lay in between. CDR3 coding DNA: TGTGCCTGGAGTGTAACAGCAGAGACCCAGTACTTC. Translation: CAWSVTAETQYF.

The chain employs TRBV7-8 and TRBJ2-7; 8 bases fit TRBD1. Germline trimming cut 5 bases from V and 3 bases from J; bases unmatched to any gene: 6. The CDR3 runs 14 residues. The germline V gene encodes CDR1 SGHVS and CDR2 FQNEAQ. The CDR3 sequence is CASSAGQGGYEQYF. CDR3 coding DNA: TGTGCCAGCAGCGCTGGACAGGGAGGCTACGAGCAGTACTTC.

This clone was seen a single time. V and J are TRBV11-2 and TRBJ2-5; TRBD1 aligns across 7 bases. Germline CDR1 and CDR2: SGHAT and FQNNGV. The CDR3 has 15 residues. V gave up 5 bases and J gave up 1 base; unmatched junction bases: 7. CDR3 protein: CASSRLGQTQETQYF. DNA for the CDR3: TGTGCCAGCAGCCGTCTGGGACAGACCCAAGAGACCCAGTACTTC.

The J gene is TRBJ2-1, the V gene TRBV10-3; a possible D gene is TRBD2 (6 bases). Germline V CDR1 and CDR2: ENHRY, SYGVKD. Trimming took off 5 bases at V and 6 bases at J, with 17 bases between the two ends. The CDR3 has 15 amino acids. In DNA, the CDR3 is TGTGCCATCAGTCTGGCCGGGAGAACTGGCAATGAGCAGTTCTTC. It codes for CAISLAGRTGNEQFF.

The chain carries TRBV15 and TRBJ2-7; 8 bases are shared with TRBD1. CDR1 and CDR2 (germline): LNHNV, YYDKDF (reference sequence). This CDR3 has 17 amino acids. Trimming removed 3 bases from V and 3 bases from J; junction bases left unmatched: 13. CDR3 coding DNA: TGTGCCACCAGCAGTGACGGACAGGGCCGTAGGGTCTACGAGCAGTACTTC. The encoded protein is CATSSDGQGRRVYEQYF.

The chain carries TRBV13 and TRBJ2-1, with D unclear. This CDR3 has 13 amino acids. Trimming shortened V by 5 bases and J by 8 bases, and 13 bases separated the two germline ends. The germline V gene has CDR1 PRHDT and CDR2 FYEKMQ (reference sequence). The CDR3 nucleotides read TGTGCCAGCAGCGAACCCCCAGTCTATGAGCAGTTCTTC. It is translated as CASSEPPVYEQFF.

This chain links TRBV7-9 with TRBJ2-7; 7 nucleotides match TRBD1. V lost 5 bases, J lost 2 bases, and 9 bases stayed unmatched. This CDR3 region has 15 residues. CDR1 SEHNR and CDR2 FQNEAQ come from the germline V gene (reference sequence). CDR3 nucleotide sequence: TGTGCCAGCAGCCGCCTCGGGGACAGTACCTACGAGCAGTACTTC. It is translated as CASSRLGDSTYEQYF.

The genes are TRBV5-1 and TRBJ2-3, with 9 positions matching TRBD2. V shed 0 bases, J shed 4 bases, and the junction held 3 bases outside the gene matches. CDR1 is SGHRS and CDR2 is YFSETQ in the germline V gene. The CDR3 is 15 residues long. The CDR3 loop is CASSLGLAGADTQYF. CDR3 sequence (DNA): TGCGCCAGCAGCTTGGGGTTAGCGGGGGCAGATACGCAGTATTTT.

CDR3 sequence reads: CASSERRDEKLFF. CDR3 DNA sequence: TGTGCCAGCAGTGAAAGAAGAGATGAAAAACTGTTTTTT. V and J are TRBV2 and TRBJ1-4; D is unclear. The V gene lost 2 bases and the J gene lost 6 bases, with 7 bases spanning the gap. The CDR3 is 13 residues long. Germline V CDR1 and CDR2: SNHLY, FYNNEI.

The J gene is TRBJ2-2, the V gene TRBV15; possible D gene TRBD2, 7 bases. The V gene lost 3 bases and the J gene lost 7 bases, with 15 bases spanning the gap. The CDR3 spans 15 residues. Germline CDR1 and CDR2: LNHNV and YYDKDF (reference sequence). CDR3 coding DNA: TGTGCCACCAGCAGGGCTGGGGGGGCGGGCGGGGAGCTGTTTTTT. This translates into CATSRAGGAGGELFF.

The rearrangement links TRBV11-2 to TRBJ1-3; 7 nucleotides agree with TRBD1. With V trimmed by 4 bases and J by 2 bases, 5 bases remained unmatched. The CDR3 is 15 residues long. Germline V gene lookup returns CDR1 SGHAT and CDR2 FQNNGV. CDR3 bases: TGTGCCAGCAGCTCCGGGACAGCGACTGGAAACACCATATATTTT. Translated, it gives CASSSGTATGNTIYF.

V is TRBV2 and J is TRBJ1-2; 11 nucleotides line up with TRBD1. With V trimmed by 4 bases and J by 7 bases, 2 bases remained unmatched. The V gene's germline CDR1 is SNHLY and CDR2 FYNNEI. The CDR3 consists of 13 residues. CDR3 protein: CASSVGTGGGYTF. CDR3 DNA: TGTGCCAGCAGTGTCGGGACAGGGGGTGGCTACACCTTC.

The chain joins TRBV4-3 to TRBJ1-1, with 8 bases fitting TRBD1. Germline V lookup: CDR1 LGHNA, CDR2 YSLEER. Germline trimming cut 0 bases from V and 11 bases from J; bases unmatched to any gene: 11. The length of the CDR3 is 15 residues. CDR3 bases: TGCGCCAGCAGCCAAGATAAGTACAGGGGGGGGACGGCTTTCTTT. It specifies CASSQDKYRGGTAFF.

The V call is TRBV30, the J call TRBJ2-3, with a tentative D call TRBD2 (5 bases). V gave up 4 bases and J gave up 0 bases, with 11 bases separating them. Germline-derived CDR1 and CDR2 are GTSNPN and SVGIG (reference sequence). CDR3 length equals 14 residues. CDR3 DNA sequence: TGTGCCTGGAACGAGGGCGGGAGCACAGATACGCAGTATTTT. It is translated as CAWNEGGSTDTQYF. Supplemented by reference TRBV30 and TRBJ2-3, the full variable domain reads SQTIHQWPATLVQPVGSPLSLECTVEGTSNPNLYWYRQAAGRGLQLLFYSVGIGQISSEVPQNLSASRPQDRQFILSSKKLLLSDSGFYLCAWNEGGSTDTQYFGPGTRLTVL.

This clone was observed once. The V gene is TRBV5-4, the J gene TRBJ1-6; TRBD1 agrees at 7 bases. CDR3 length: 14 amino acids. The J segment lost 7 bases and the V segment lost 0 bases, leaving 1 base of the junction unmatched. Germline V gives CDR1 SGHNT, CDR2 YYREEE (reference sequence). The CDR3 DNA reads as TGTGCCAGCAGCTTGGACAGGGGAAATTCACCCCTCCACTTT. Its protein product is CASSLDRGNSPLHF.

This clone showed up just a few times. The chain uses TRBV18 and TRBJ2-3, with D possibly matching TRBD1 (6 bases). Germline-derived CDR1 and CDR2 are KGHSH and LQKENI. The CDR3 consists of 15 residues. V lost 3 bases to trimming and J lost 4 bases, with 14 bases between them. CDR3 bases: TGTGCCAGCTCACCCCAGGACAGCGTGTCAGATACGCAGTATTTT. Translation: CASSPQDSVSDTQYF.

The V gene is TRBV5-4, the J gene TRBJ2-5; 9 positions match TRBD1. Germline assignment: CDR1 SGHNT and CDR2 YYREEE (reference sequence). This CDR3 spans 14 amino acids. V lost 0 bases, J lost 4 bases, and 1 base stayed unmatched. CDR3 protein: CASSLDRGRETQYF. As DNA, the CDR3 is TGTGCCAGCAGCTTGGACAGGGGGCGAGAGACCCAGTACTTC.

This chain joins TRBV28 and TRBJ2-2, with 10 bases identical to TRBD2. The CDR3 has 15 residues. Looked up from germline, CDR1 is MDHEN and CDR2 is SYDVKM. The J segment lost 5 bases and the V segment lost 5 bases, leaving 5 bases of the junction unmatched. CDR3 in amino acids: CASSIGTSETGELFF. CDR3 coding DNA: TGTGCCAGCAGTATAGGGACTAGCGAGACCGGGGAGCTGTTTTTT.

The gene calls are TRBV5-1 and TRBJ1-6, with 7 bases lining up with TRBD1. Germline V gene lookup returns CDR1 SGHRS and CDR2 YFSETQ. Germline trimming cut 0 bases from V and 7 bases from J; bases unmatched to any gene: 4. The CDR3 loop spans 15 amino acids. In nucleotides, the CDR3 is TGCGCCAGCAGCTTGGCCGAACAGGGGAATTCACCCCTCCACTTT. This translates into CASSLAEQGNSPLHF.

The CDR3 DNA is TGCGCCAGCAGCTTGCGAGGCTACGAGCAGTACTTC. This encodes CASSLRGYEQYF. The V gene is TRBV5-1, the J gene TRBJ2-7; unclear D gene. V lost 1 base to trimming and J lost 3 bases, with 5 bases between them. The germline V gene has CDR1 SGHRS and CDR2 YFSETQ. The CDR3 length is 12 residues.

This chain links TRBV20-1 with TRBJ2-7; no reliable D call. Germline values: CDR1 DFQATT, CDR2 SNEGSKA (reference sequence). The CDR3 has 11 amino acids. V was clipped by 3 bases and J by 4 bases, with 7 bases between them. CDR3 nucleotides: TGCAGTGCTAGTGGCCAGTACGAGCAGTACTTC. Protein product: CSASGQYEQYF.

The chain recombines TRBV2 with TRBJ2-1, with 8 bases that match TRBD2. The CDR3 runs 12 residues. J was trimmed by 14 bases and V by 4 bases; bases with no gene match: 7. Germline CDR1 is SNHLY and CDR2 is FYNNEI. The CDR3 DNA reads as TGTGCCAGCAGTGTGGTATCAGCGGGGGAGTTCTTC. Translating gives CASSVVSAGEFF.

In its sample, this clone was seen a few times. This rearrangement joins TRBV7-9 to TRBJ2-1; D is uncertain. This CDR3 is built from 15 residues. Germline-derived CDR1 and CDR2 are SEHNR and FQNEAQ (reference sequence). Between the trimmed V and J ends, which lost 5 bases and 7 bases, there was a span of 18 bases. Written as DNA, the CDR3 is TGTGCCAGCAGCCCCCCAGTATCCGGCGGTAATGAGCAGTTCTTC. Translated, it gives CASSPPVSGGNEQFF.

The chain uses TRBV27 and TRBJ1-6, with unresolved D. V shed 6 bases and J shed 13 bases, with 13 bases lying between them. The CDR3 is made up of 12 amino acids. Germline lookup yields CDR1 MNHEY and CDR2 SMNVEV (reference sequence). This chain's CDR3 is CASRLEGGPLHF. The CDR3 bases are TGTGCCAGCAGACTTGAGGGAGGGCCCCTCCACTTT.

This rearrangement joins TRBV7-6 to TRBJ2-1, with TRBD2 identical over 10 bases. The CDR3 runs to 15 residues. Germline V gives CDR1 SGHVS, CDR2 FNYEAQ. Losses at the gene ends were 4 bases for V and 7 bases for J; bases not matched to a gene: 7. This chain's CDR3 is CASSSSGGARNEQFF. The CDR3 bases are TGTGCCAGCAGCTCCAGCGGGGGGGCTCGGAATGAGCAGTTCTTC.